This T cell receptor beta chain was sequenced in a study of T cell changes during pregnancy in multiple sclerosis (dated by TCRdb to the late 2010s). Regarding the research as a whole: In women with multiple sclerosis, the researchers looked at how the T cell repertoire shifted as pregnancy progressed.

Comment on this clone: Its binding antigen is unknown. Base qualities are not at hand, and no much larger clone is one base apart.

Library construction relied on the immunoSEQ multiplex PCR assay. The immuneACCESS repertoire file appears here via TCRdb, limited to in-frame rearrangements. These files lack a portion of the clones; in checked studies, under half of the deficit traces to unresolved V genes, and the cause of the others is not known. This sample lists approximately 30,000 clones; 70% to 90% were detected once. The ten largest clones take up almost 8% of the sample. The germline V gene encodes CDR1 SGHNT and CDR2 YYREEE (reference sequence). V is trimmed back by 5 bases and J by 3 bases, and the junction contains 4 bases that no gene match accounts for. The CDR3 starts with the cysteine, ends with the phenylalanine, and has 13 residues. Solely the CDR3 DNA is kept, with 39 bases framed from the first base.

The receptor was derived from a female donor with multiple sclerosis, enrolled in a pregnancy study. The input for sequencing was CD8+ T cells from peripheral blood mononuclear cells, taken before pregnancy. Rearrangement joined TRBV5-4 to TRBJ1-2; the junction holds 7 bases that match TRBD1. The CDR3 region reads CASSSDRDYGYTF. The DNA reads TGTGCCAGCAGTTCCGACAGGGACTATGGCTACACCTTC.